The T cell receptor (beta chain) under discussion was sequenced for a study of blood T cell repertoires in COVID-19. The data were produced by immunoSEQ multiplex PCR, yet TCRdb's version contains in-frame clones alone and is incomplete. The sample consists of 200,000 to 300,000 clones, roughly four fifths of them appearing once. Trimming stripped 4 bases from V and 7 bases from J, with 11 bases between. Germline V gene data show CDR1 as SGHTA and CDR2 as FQGTGA. The CDR3 sequence is 14 residues long. V and J are TRBV7-3 and TRBJ1-6; the D is unclear. The sequenced sample was peripheral blood. This clonotype was sampled from a woman over 75 with acute or convalescent COVID-19. The CDR3: CASSSSGRNSPLHF. The CDR3 coding sequence is TGTGCCAGCAGCTCGTCGGGGAGGAATTCACCCCTCCACTTT.